This record covers a single T cell receptor (beta chain). This clonotype was picked up a small number of times. What antigen it recognizes has not been identified. Base qualities were left out, and no much larger clone turns up one base away. These data belong to a study of T-cell reconstitution after alpha-beta-depleted transplantation in children (dated by TCRdb to the mid-2010s). In terms of the full investigation: Using TCR repertoire profiling, the study followed T-cell immune reconstitution in a quantitative way in children after TCRalphabeta/CD19-depleted allogeneic hematopoietic cell transplantation. The paper's findings and limits, for the study overall: Apparently early alphabetaT-cell count recovery about two months after transplant reportedly relied on only several hundred rapidly expanded clones derived from non-depleted graft cells. Over subsequent months, a decline in hyperexpanded clone frequencies was noted, and after one year, T-cell counts and TCRbeta diversity were mostly ascribed to newly produced T cells. The high TCRbeta diversity at day 60 in some patients was ascribed to recipient T cells and intrathymic progenitors that had survived conditioning.

The method behind the library was PCR. This sample was sequenced with an Illumina HiSeq 2500. TCR library preparation used molecular barcoding, with unique molecular identifiers applied to normalize quantification of the TCRbeta repertoire. TCRdb reran the public reads through fastp at Q25 and MiXCR, keeping productive beta chains. Entries that share a CDR3 protein sequence are merged under the most common genes and DNA. Within this sample are around 670,000 distinct CDR3 sequences, with about an eighth of them counted one time only. The ten top clones hold about 0.77% of the sample. After removal of 6 bases from V and 3 bases from J, the junction retains 4 bases not matched to a gene. Taken from cysteine to phenylalanine, the CDR3 has 15 residues. Of all the DNA, just the CDR3 is kept, 45 bases in frame from base 1. CDR1 and CDR2 (MNHEY, SMNVEV) derive from the germline V gene (reference sequence).

The treatment or condition label here, explained by the study, means: allogeneic hematopoietic cell transplantation with graft depleted of TCRalphabeta T cells and CD19 B cells. The children who served as transplant recipients had been given grafts of TCRalphabeta/CD19-depleted allogeneic hematopoietic cells. The origin of this receptor is a girl aged 2-9 years with congenital amegakaryocytic thrombocytopenia, due to receive a stem cell transplant. The source material was PBMCs, sampled before TCRalphabeta/CD19-depleted stem cell transplant. The sequence links TRBV27 to TRBJ2-1; TRBD2 lines up with 11 middle nucleotides. At the DNA level, the sequence is TGTGCCAGCAGCTTAGCGGGAGGGGACTACAATGAGCAGTTCTTC. This yields the protein CASSLAGGDYNEQFF.